This T cell receptor (beta chain) comes out of a study of blood T cell repertoires in COVID-19. For the study at large: PBMCs, B-cell-depleted T cells, or T cells were the source of the cDNA or gDNA that made up the material.

Sequenced by immunoSEQ multiplex PCR; TCRdb stores in-frame clones only, minus some. Of about 22,000 clones in the sample, 75% to 85% are singletons; the top ten hold around 50%. The length of the CDR3 is 11 residues. V lost 8 bases, J lost 4 bases, and 8 bases lay in between. Germline V CDR1 and CDR2: SNHLY, FYNNEI. This sequence joins TRBV2 and TRBJ1-1, with D unclear. Sequencing was performed on peripheral blood. The sequence was collected from a man between 65 and 85 years old with acute or convalescent COVID-19. CDR3 protein: CASLLGTEAFF. The CDR3 DNA sequence: TGTGCCAGCCTCCTCGGCACTGAAGCTTTCTTT. The full variable domain, completed using reference TRBV2 and TRBJ1-1, is EPEVTQTPSHQVTQMGQEVILRCVPISNHLYFYWYRQILGQKVEFLVSFYNNEISEKSEIFDDQFSVERPDGSNFTLKIRSTKLEDSAMYFCASLLGTEAFFGQGTRLTVV.